The 29 T cell receptor beta chains below all came from one sample that was sequenced in a study of blood T cell repertoires in COVID-19. The assay was immunoSEQ multiplex PCR, and TCRdb's table has in-frame clones only and misses some. Among about 160,000 clones listed, around 93% were seen once. Material: peripheral blood. Receptor source: a woman aged 50 to 60 with acute or convalescent COVID-19.

This chain joins TRBV27 and TRBJ2-1, with D maybe TRBD2 (6 bases). Per the germline V gene, CDR1 is MNHEY and CDR2 is SMNVEV (reference sequence). The CDR3 loop spans 14 amino acids. Trimming took 0 bases from V and 6 from J, leaving 9 bases between them. The CDR3 region has the DNA TGTGCCAGCAGTTTATCGATGGAGGGCAATGAGCAGTTCTTC. Protein product: CASSLSMEGNEQFF.

The chain recombines TRBV19 with TRBJ2-1; TRBD2 matches at 9 bases. The CDR3 totals 19 residues. J gave up 1 base and V 3 bases, and 13 bases lay outside the gene matches. Germline V gives CDR1 LNHDA, CDR2 SQIVND (reference sequence). CDR3: CASSIRGAGGFYSYNEQFF. The CDR3 DNA reads TGTGCCAGTAGTATCCGGGGAGCGGGAGGTTTTTATTCCTACAATGAGCAGTTCTTC. The whole variable domain, filled in from reference TRBV19 and TRBJ2-1, reads DGGITQSPKYLFRKEGQNVTLSCEQNLNHDAMYWYRQDPGQGLRLIYYSQIVNDFQKGDIAEGYSVSREKKESFPLTVTSAQKNPTAFYLCASSIRGAGGFYSYNEQFFGPGTRLTVL.

The V call is TRBV5-6, the J call TRBJ2-7; D is undetermined. Trimming left V 0 bases short and J 1 base short, with 11 bases between. The germline gives CDR1 SGHDT, CDR2 YYEEEE. This CDR3 has 15 residues. As DNA, the CDR3 is TGTGCCAGCAGCTTGGGTGGGCATGGTTCCTACGAGCAGTACTTC. This sequence encodes CASSLGGHGSYEQYF.

This rearrangement joins TRBV7-6 to TRBJ2-7; 12 bases are a match to TRBD2. The germline gives CDR1 SGHVS, CDR2 FNYEAQ. Trimming removed 5 bases from V and 3 bases from J; junction bases left unmatched: 11. This CDR3 spans 17 amino acids. The CDR3: CASSPTTSGRLSYEQYF. The CDR3 nucleotides are TGTGCCAGCAGCCCCACGACTAGCGGGAGATTAAGCTACGAGCAGTACTTC.

This chain joins TRBV3-1 (or the pseudogene TRBV3-2) and TRBJ2-2, with TRBD2 matching 7 bases. V shed 3 bases and J 5 bases; nucleotides not matched to a gene: 3. Germline V gene sequence: CDR1 LGHDT, CDR2 YNNKEL (reference sequence). The length of the CDR3 is 14 residues. In nucleotides, the CDR3 is TGTGCCAGCAGCCACGGAGCGGGAACCGGGGAGCTGTTTTTT. Translated, it gives CASSHGAGTGELFF.

The rearrangement joins TRBV19 to TRBJ1-1, with D possibly being TRBD1 (5 bases). The CDR3 runs to 18 residues. V lost 10 bases and J 0 bases, leaving 27 bases between the germline ends. Germline-derived CDR1 and CDR2 are LNHDA and SQIVND (reference sequence). CDR3 region: CATTGGGMMFPMNTEAFF. CDR3 nucleotides: TGTGCCACTACTGGGGGGGGTATGATGTTTCCAATGAACACTGAAGCTTTCTTT.

This clone was found once. The chain carries TRBV10-3 and TRBJ2-7; a weak D match, TRBD2 (6 bases). This CDR3 is 14 amino acids long. Germline values: CDR1 ENHRY, CDR2 SYGVKD. V was clipped by 8 bases and J by 1 base, with 15 bases between them. The CDR3 reads CAIGSLAASYEQYF. The DNA of the CDR3 is TGTGCCATCGGATCACTAGCCGCATCCTACGAGCAGTACTTC.

This clone was seen only a few times. The gene calls are TRBV19 and TRBJ1-1; TRBD1 aligns across 9 bases. Trimming cost V 3 bases and J 4 bases; bases outside gene matches: 9. CDR1 is LNHDA, CDR2 SQIVND, per germline (reference sequence). This CDR3 comprises 16 residues. CDR3 nucleotides: TGTGCCAGTAGTATTTCCGCCGGGACAGGGACCACTGAAGCTTTCTTT. This codes for CASSISAGTGTTEAFF.

The chain combines TRBV4-1 with TRBJ1-2; D is ambiguous. The CDR3 runs 12 residues. Germline V gene sequence: CDR1 MGHRA, CDR2 YSYEKL. The V and J ends lost 3 bases and 4 bases respectively, with 6 bases between them. This CDR3 is CASSQEFYGYTF. As DNA, the CDR3 is TGCGCCAGCAGCCAGGAGTTCTATGGCTACACCTTC.

In DNA, the CDR3 is TGTGCCAGCAGTGATACCGGGGGGGCCCACTCCTACAATGAGCAGTTCTTC. The encoded protein is CASSDTGGAHSYNEQFF. J is TRBJ2-1 and V is TRBV25-1, with TRBD2 matching over 8 bases. There are 17 residues in the CDR3. The germline V gene has CDR1 MGHDK and CDR2 SYGVNS. Trimming removed 3 bases from V and 0 bases from J; junction bases left unmatched: 7. Using reference TRBV25-1 and TRBJ2-1 for the parts outside the CDR3, the full variable domain is EADIYQTPRYLVIGTGKKITLECSQTMGHDKMYWYQQDPGMELHLIHYSYGVNSTEKGDLSSESTVSRIRTEHFPLTLESARPSHTSQYLCASSDTGGAHSYNEQFFGPGTRLTVL.

The chain employs TRBV12-3 or TRBV12-4 and TRBJ1-1; D remains ambiguous. This CDR3 is built from 12 residues. V was trimmed by 6 bases and J by 4 bases, leaving 9 bases between them. CDR3: CASREYPTEAFF. Written as DNA, the CDR3 is TGTGCCAGCAGGGAGTACCCCACTGAAGCTTTCTTT.

A remark on this clone: The junction shows a germline mismatch at one end, possibly a read error. The gene calls are TRBV5-8 and TRBJ2-4; TRBD2 agrees at 7 bases. CDR3 length equals 16 residues. CDR1 is SGHTS, CDR2 YDEGEE, per germline. Here the CDR3 DNA reads TGTGCCAGCAACTTGGAAGGGGAGGGCTCCGAAAACATTCAGTACTTC. Protein: CASNLEGEGSENIQYF.

This chain uses TRBV14 with TRBJ2-2; 7 bases align to TRBD1. CDR3 length: 17 amino acids. Germline-derived CDR1 and CDR2 are SGHDN and FVKESK. The V gene end was trimmed by 2 bases and the J gene end by 2 bases; junction bases not matched to a gene: 8. CDR3 amino acids: CASSQRLTGINTGELFF. The CDR3 bases are TGTGCCAGCAGCCAAAGGTTGACAGGGATAAACACCGGGGAGCTGTTTTTT.

The rearrangement joins TRBV19 to TRBJ2-5, with D unclear. The V gene lost 4 bases and the J gene lost 0 bases, with 9 bases spanning the gap. In germline, CDR1 is LNHDA, CDR2 SQIVND (reference sequence). CDR3 length: 14 amino acids. As DNA, the CDR3 is TGTGCCAGTAGTACCACAGCCGACCAAGAGACCCAGTACTTC. This encodes CASSTTADQETQYF.

The rearrangement uses TRBV7-9 and TRBJ1-5; 8 nucleotides match TRBD1. V lost 1 base and J lost 11; bases outside the gene matches: 7. The CDR3 sequence is 14 residues long. Germline CDR1 reads SEHNR; CDR2 reads FQNEAQ (reference sequence). CDR3 bases: TGTGCCAGCAGCTTAGGACAGGGGCCATCGACCCAGCATTTT. The encoded protein is CASSLGQGPSTQHF. The entire variable domain, with the rest obtained from reference TRBV7-9 and TRBJ1-5, is as follows: DTGVSQNPRHKITKRGQNVTFRCDPISEHNRLYWYRQTLGQGPEFLTYFQNEAQLEKSRLLSDRFSAERPKGSFSTLEIQRTEQGDSAMYLCASSLGQGPSTQHFGDGTRLSIL.

The chain links TRBV18 to TRBJ1-3; D ambiguous. V gave up 6 bases and J gave up 0 bases, with 21 bases separating them. Per germline, CDR1 KGHSH and CDR2 LQKENI. This CDR3 contains 18 residues. CDR3 amino acids: CASSPEGPNTISGNTIYF. The CDR3 DNA reads as TGTGCCAGCTCCCCGGAAGGCCCGAATACTATCTCTGGAAACACCATATATTTT.

The rearrangement links TRBV3-1 (or the pseudogene TRBV3-2) to TRBJ2-7, with D tentatively TRBD2 (6 bases). The CDR3 consists of 15 residues. Germline CDR1 reads LGHDT; CDR2 reads YNNKEL (reference sequence). With 7 bases removed from V and 5 bases from J, the gap between germline ends came to 21 bases. The CDR3 region has the DNA TGTGCCAGCAATTGGGGGAGACTAGTTGGCCACGAGCAGTACTTC. It encodes CASNWGRLVGHEQYF.

V usage is TRBV5-4 and J usage is TRBJ1-2; D uncertain. Per the germline V gene, CDR1 is SGHNT and CDR2 is YYREEE (reference sequence). The CDR3 is made up of 13 amino acids. V gave up 5 bases and J gave up 0 bases, with 8 bases separating them. The CDR3 bases are TGTGCCAGCAGTCCGACAACTAACTATGGCTACACCTTC. Translated, it gives CASSPTTNYGYTF.

The J gene is TRBJ2-1, the V gene TRBV9; 7 bases map to TRBD1. CDR3 length: 19 amino acids. In germline, CDR1 is SGDLS, CDR2 YYNGEE. The ends lost 7 bases at V and 5 bases at J; junction bases unmatched: 24. The CDR3 bases are TGTGCCAGCGAACCCTACTGGGGGTCAGGGGGTGAAATCAACAATGAGCAGTTCTTC. Its protein product is CASEPYWGSGGEINNEQFF. Variable domain in full (rest from reference TRBV9 and TRBJ2-1): DSGVTQTPKHLITATGQRVTLRCSPRSGDLSVYWYQQSLDQGLQFLIQYYNGEERAKGNILERFSAQQFPDLHSELNLSSLELGDSALYFCASEPYWGSGGEINNEQFFGPGTRLTVL.

The chain carries TRBV19 and TRBJ1-1, with D hard to call. Per the germline V gene, CDR1 is LNHDA and CDR2 is SQIVND (reference sequence). The germline V and J ends were trimmed by 3 bases and 1 base, with 9 bases remaining between them. CDR3 length: 14 amino acids. CDR3 nucleotides: TGTGCCAGTAGTATTTGGAGTGAGAACACTGAAGCTTTCTTT. Translating it yields CASSIWSENTEAFF.

Comment on this clone: A read error may account for a junction end that differs from germline. This chain links TRBV7-9 with TRBJ1-3; 8 nucleotides match TRBD1. Germline V lookup: CDR1 SEHNR, CDR2 FQNEAQ (reference sequence). This CDR3 has 15 residues. CDR3 protein: CASSASDRGGDTIYF. DNA for the CDR3: TGTGCCAGCAGCGCATCCGACAGGGGTGGAGACACCATATATTTT.

This sequence joins TRBV28 and TRBJ1-4; 8 positions match TRBD1. Germline assignment: CDR1 MDHEN and CDR2 SYDVKM. The V gene end was trimmed by 2 bases and the J gene end by 15 bases; junction bases not matched to a gene: 5. This CDR3 is 12 amino acids long. This CDR3 reads CASSLVPGGLFF. For the CDR3, the DNA is TGTGCCAGCAGTTTAGTGCCAGGGGGCTTGTTTTTT.

V usage is TRBV7-2 and J usage is TRBJ2-1; 8 bases agree with TRBD2. Germline values: CDR1 SGHTA, CDR2 FQGNSA. This CDR3 spans 16 amino acids. The V segment lost 4 bases and the J segment 1 base; nucleotides outside the gene matches: 6. The CDR3 protein is CASSSRIAGSYNEQFF. CDR3 bases: TGTGCCAGCAGCTCGCGAATAGCGGGATCCTACAATGAGCAGTTCTTC.

The CDR3 loop reads CASSQWTGLNTEAFF. The CDR3 DNA reads TGTGCCAGCAGCCAGTGGACAGGGTTGAACACTGAAGCTTTCTTT. V and J are TRBV7-8 and TRBJ1-1, with 8 bases fitting TRBD1. The V gene end was trimmed by 5 bases and the J gene end by 0 bases; junction bases not matched to a gene: 5. CDR3 length: 15 residues. CDR1 and CDR2 from the germline V gene are SGHVS and FQNEAQ.

This rearrangement joins TRBV4-1 to TRBJ1-5; tentatively, D is TRBD1 (5 bases). This CDR3 comprises 16 residues. Trimming removed 1 base from V and 1 base from J, with 11 bases in between. Germline-derived CDR1 and CDR2 are MGHRA and YSYEKL. The CDR3 reads CASSQGGGESNQPQHF. Written as DNA, the CDR3 is TGCGCCAGCAGCCAAGGGGGGGGAGAGAGCAATCAGCCCCAGCATTTT.

This clone was recorded only once. The chain joins TRBV5-4 to TRBJ2-7; TRBD1 matches 7 bases. This CDR3 spans 14 amino acids. Germline values: CDR1 SGHNT, CDR2 YYREEE (reference sequence). Unmatched junction bases numbered 14, after V lost 9 bases and J lost 5 bases. CDR3 bases: TGTGCCACCCGAGACAGGGTCTCAATAAACGAGCAGTACTTC. This gives the protein CATRDRVSINEQYF.

The chain joins TRBV7-8 to TRBJ2-5, with TRBD2 matching over 9 bases. Germline loops: CDR1 SGHVS, CDR2 FQNEAQ. This CDR3 contains 16 residues. J lost 5 bases, V lost 1 base, and 8 bases had no gene match. In DNA, the CDR3 is TGTGCCAGCAGCTTAGGGTCTGGCGGGAGGGGGGAGACCCAGTACTTC. This sequence encodes CASSLGSGGRGETQYF.

The rearrangement joins TRBV18 to TRBJ2-5, with TRBD2 matching over 12 bases. The CDR3 is 17 residues long. The J segment lost 5 bases and the V segment lost 3 bases, leaving 10 bases of the junction unmatched. From germline, CDR1 is KGHSH and CDR2 LQKENI. The CDR3 here is CASSPSSGRAGLETQYF. In DNA, the CDR3 is TGTGCCAGCTCACCGTCTAGCGGGAGGGCCGGGTTGGAGACCCAGTACTTC.

The chain has TRBV7-9 and TRBJ2-5, with D maybe TRBD2 (5 bases). The germline gives CDR1 SEHNR, CDR2 FQNEAQ (reference sequence). The CDR3 loop spans 15 amino acids. V lost 8 bases to trimming and J lost 2 bases, with 18 bases between them. Here the CDR3 DNA reads TGTGCCAGCCGCAGACTACTAAACCTTCAAGAGACCCAGTACTTC. Its protein is CASRRLLNLQETQYF.